This TCR beta chain was obtained from a study of CD8 T cells in Susac syndrome. Details on this clonotype: Its antigen remains unidentified.

This CDR3 has 15 amino acids. Germline lookup yields CDR1 MGHRA and CDR2 YSYEKL. The V gene end was trimmed by 3 bases and the J gene end by 4 bases; junction bases not matched to a gene: 7. Through negative isolation, CD4+ and CD8+ T cells were obtained, while TEMRA cells were enriched using FACS. The RNA, roughly 0.45 to 1 ug, was put through reverse transcription using random hexamers. Across 54 Vbeta and 13 Jbeta, immunoSEQ multiplex PCR amplified TCR beta CDR3. TCRdb re-analysed the immunoSEQ multiplex PCR reads in MiXCR, keeping a single row per CDR3 protein. The data show approximately 50,000 distinct CDR3 sequences, with 85% to 95% seen just once and less than 0.8% held by the top ten. The study, taken as a whole, reports: Clonal expansion involving Susac CD8+ cells peaked in TEMRA cells and active patients. Susac-specific public clones numbered fewer than 20 in total CD8+ repertoires (and five in CD8+ TEMRA repertoires).

This rearrangement joins TRBV4-1 to TRBJ1-1; TRBD1 matches 8 bases. The origin of this receptor is a human donor with Susac syndrome. The sequencing sample was made of CD8+ T cells from PBMCs. For the CDR3, the DNA is TGCGCCAGCAGCCAGACAGGGGAAGGGGGCACTGAAGCTTTCTTT. Translating gives CASSQTGEGGTEAFF.